This TCR beta chain was sequenced in a study of T cells in localized non-small cell lung cancer. Study-wide findings and caveats: Of the tissues analyzed, uninvolved adjacent lung showed maximal T cell clonality, greater than tumor.

Clones were read by immunoSEQ multiplex PCR, and TCRdb kept only the in-frame ones, dropping some. The data show roughly 1,600 clones, 19% seen once. With respect to this clone: Its specificity is unknown.

Trimming took off 7 bases at V and 6 bases at J, with 13 bases between the two ends. The germline V gene encodes CDR1 MNHGY and CDR2 SAAAGT. This CDR3 spans 12 amino acids. The chain combines TRBV6-8 with TRBJ2-7; D might be TRBD1 or TRBD2, each matching 5 bases. This receptor was taken from a female donor older than 55 with stage I lung adenocarcinoma. The sequencing used normal lung tissue next to the tumor, collected before any cancer treatment. In DNA form, the CDR3 reads TGTGCCAGCACCGGGACGGTTGGCGAGCAGTACTTC. Amino acids: CASTGTVGEQYF.